A selection of T cell receptor beta chains follows, all from one sample in a study of blood T cell repertoires in COVID-19. Profiled with immunoSEQ multiplex PCR; TCRdb holds only in-frame clones, not every one. The sample includes a few hundred thousand clones, roughly 84% of them seen just once. Sequencing was done on a sample of peripheral blood. The receptors originated from a human donor in a cohort sampled during active COVID-19. Both conserved end residues are trimmed from each CDR3. Each record gives: V gene, J gene, clone size, CDR3 protein. For some rows the clone size is stated as once, few or many, or as a class when expanded; others skip it.

v_call: TRBV27
j_call: TRBJ2-2
clone_size: NA
cdr3_aa: ASSSQGDGTGELF

v_call: TRBV6-5
j_call: TRBJ2-1
clone_size: once
cdr3_aa: ASSYGDGSYNEQF

v_call: TRBV2
j_call: TRBJ1-4
clone_size: NA
cdr3_aa: ASSPPGREKLF

v_call: TRBV5-1
j_call: TRBJ2-2
clone_size: NA
cdr3_aa: ASSRRMDRATGELF

v_call: TRBV30
j_call: TRBJ2-7
clone_size: NA
cdr3_aa: AWSLVGGAYEQY

v_call: TRBV2
j_call: TRBJ1-2
clone_size: NA
cdr3_aa: ASSVQNGYT

v_call: TRBV2
j_call: TRBJ2-3
clone_size: NA
cdr3_aa: ASRTRQGAADTQY

v_call: TRBV4-1
j_call: TRBJ1-3
clone_size: NA
cdr3_aa: ASSQDAGGNSGNTIY

v_call: TRBV2
j_call: TRBJ2-1
clone_size: NA
cdr3_aa: ASNPREAGGNEQF

v_call: TRBV9
j_call: TRBJ1-1
clone_size: NA
cdr3_aa: ASSVVVGGTEAF

v_call: TRBV28
j_call: TRBJ1-5
clone_size: NA
cdr3_aa: ASSVRGVSNQPQH

v_call: TRBV12-3/TRBV12-4
j_call: TRBJ2-1
clone_size: NA
cdr3_aa: ASSRYNEQF

v_call: TRBV5-1
j_call: TRBJ1-6
clone_size: NA
cdr3_aa: ASSTGQGVHSPLH

v_call: TRBV6-5
j_call: TRBJ1-1
clone_size: NA
cdr3_aa: ASSYGGGGDTEAF

v_call: TRBV14
j_call: TRBJ2-7
clone_size: NA
cdr3_aa: ASSSFGGGEQY

v_call: TRBV4-1
j_call: TRBJ2-7
clone_size: NA
cdr3_aa: ASSQARDRQDEQY

v_call: TRBV5-6
j_call: TRBJ1-2
clone_size: NA
cdr3_aa: ASRPRTGSGYGYT

v_call: TRBV12-5
j_call: TRBJ1-1
clone_size: NA
cdr3_aa: ASGLPRGGRTEAF

v_call: TRBV7-2
j_call: TRBJ2-1
clone_size: NA
cdr3_aa: ASSLDSGTGPYNEQF

v_call: TRBV2
j_call: TRBJ1-5
clone_size: NA
cdr3_aa: ASSEDRVTNQPQH

v_call: TRBV5-1
j_call: TRBJ2-5
clone_size: NA
cdr3_aa: ASTFSGDQETQY

v_call: TRBV4-2
j_call: TRBJ2-7
clone_size: NA
cdr3_aa: ASSQEPGTRPYEQY

v_call: TRBV6-6
j_call: TRBJ1-1
clone_size: NA
cdr3_aa: ASSYSRATNTEAF

v_call: TRBV11-3
j_call: TRBJ2-2
clone_size: NA
cdr3_aa: ASSLAGGANTGELF

v_call: TRBV3-1/TRBV3-2
j_call: TRBJ1-2
clone_size: NA
cdr3_aa: ASSPRQGNYGYT

v_call: TRBV29-1
j_call: TRBJ1-1
clone_size: NA
cdr3_aa: SVEEVGWTEAF

v_call: TRBV18
j_call: TRBJ2-7
clone_size: NA
cdr3_aa: ASSPSSGTSYEQY

v_call: TRBV25-1
j_call: TRBJ1-2
clone_size: NA
cdr3_aa: ASSPSGGGGYGYT

v_call: TRBV13
j_call: TRBJ2-7
clone_size: NA
cdr3_aa: ASSLGTFGLTHYEQY

v_call: TRBV30
j_call: TRBJ2-6
clone_size: NA
cdr3_aa: AWRATGQLFANVLT

v_call: TRBV28
j_call: TRBJ2-3
clone_size: NA
cdr3_aa: ASSSPGPPTDTQY

v_call: TRBV21-1
j_call: TRBJ2-5
clone_size: NA
cdr3_aa: ASTRCHQLTGRETQY

v_call: TRBV18
j_call: TRBJ1-3
clone_size: NA
cdr3_aa: ASSPGTGTFSGNTIY

v_call: TRBV7-9
j_call: TRBJ2-3
clone_size: NA
cdr3_aa: ASGQGPTDTQY

v_call: TRBV2
j_call: TRBJ1-5
clone_size: NA
cdr3_aa: ASSRVANSNQPQH

v_call: TRBV5-1
j_call: TRBJ2-1
clone_size: NA
cdr3_aa: ASSFGGGSSYNEQF

v_call: TRBV9
j_call: TRBJ2-7
clone_size: NA
cdr3_aa: ASSVDFGITYEQY

v_call: TRBV6-5
j_call: TRBJ1-1
clone_size: NA
cdr3_aa: ASTPRGMNTEAF

v_call: TRBV7-6
j_call: TRBJ2-3
clone_size: once
cdr3_aa: ASSFEQSTDTQY

v_call: TRBV28
j_call: TRBJ2-1
clone_size: NA
cdr3_aa: ASSSVLGGGYENEQF

v_call: TRBV2
j_call: TRBJ1-4
clone_size: NA
cdr3_aa: ASRMRGGSNEKLF

v_call: TRBV5-1
j_call: TRBJ2-3
clone_size: NA
cdr3_aa: ATQGGRATDTQY

v_call: TRBV9
j_call: TRBJ2-7
clone_size: NA
cdr3_aa: ASSPLGGGYEQY

v_call: TRBV25-1
j_call: TRBJ2-7
clone_size: NA
cdr3_aa: ASSEYPTSYEQY

v_call: TRBV19
j_call: TRBJ2-2
clone_size: few
cdr3_aa: ASTGGNTGELF

v_call: TRBV27
j_call: TRBJ1-6
clone_size: NA
cdr3_aa: ASSWQGVYNSPLH

v_call: TRBV28
j_call: TRBJ1-1
clone_size: NA
cdr3_aa: ASCYGTGGTEAF

v_call: TRBV7-9
j_call: TRBJ1-2
clone_size: NA
cdr3_aa: ASSLVNRLLLGGYT

v_call: TRBV28
j_call: TRBJ2-7
clone_size: NA
cdr3_aa: ASSLSTYEQY

v_call: TRBV7-9
j_call: TRBJ2-3
clone_size: NA
cdr3_aa: ASSLRRDGDTQY

v_call: TRBV19
j_call: TRBJ2-1
clone_size: NA
cdr3_aa: ASSEPGQARNEQF

v_call: TRBV4-2
j_call: TRBJ1-4
clone_size: many
cdr3_aa: ASSQADSLF

v_call: TRBV10-3
j_call: TRBJ2-7
clone_size: NA
cdr3_aa: AISGSSVFDDYEQY

v_call: TRBV30
j_call: TRBJ1-4
clone_size: NA
cdr3_aa: AWSAGQGYEKLF